This T cell receptor (beta chain) was found in a study of early T cells in non-severe SARS-CoV-2 infection. Study-wide background: The study sequenced bulk RNA from unsorted whole blood, with chains unpaired. The study's findings and limits: VDJdb matching favored anti-spike CD8 responses, missing private and CD4 specificities.

The protocol attached unique molecular identifiers to individual cDNA molecules. TCRdb reanalysed the 5' RACE reads using MiXCR and keeps one entry per CDR3 protein. The table has roughly 29,000 distinct CDR3 sequences, 5.6% seen once. In its sample, this clonotype was seen many times. The antigen is undetermined. Germline CDR1 reads GTSNPN; CDR2 reads SVGIG (reference sequence). This CDR3 is built from 16 residues. Trimming shortened V by 2 bases and J by 2 bases, and 19 bases separated the two germline ends. The J gene is TRBJ2-7, the V gene TRBV30, with D perhaps TRBD2 (6 bases). This receptor was obtained from an adult who was a healthcare worker with PCR-confirmed SARS-CoV-2 infection or an uninfected control (not recorded which). The sample comprised whole blood. The CDR3: CAWSPPGLVTAYEQYF. The DNA for the CDR3 is TGTGCCTGGAGTCCCCCGGGACTCGTTACGGCCTACGAGCAGTACTTC.